The present TCR beta chain was sequenced within a study of blood T cells in healthy people across ages. Study observations and caveats: Fewer expanded clones and more diversity marked long-lived versus aged donors.

Each sample gave at least 6 million isolated PBMCs. Per sample, extraction of total RNA gave at least 5.5 micrograms in every case. This clonotype was counted between two and nine times. Its antigen is currently unknown. With a J-beta primer mix and a sample-barcoded 5' primer, a second PCR ran roughly 7 to 11 cycles. MiXCR, run by TCRdb on the 5' RACE reads, gives a single entry per CDR3 protein. The table includes over 1.5 million distinct CDR3 sequences, just under 50% detected once. The sequence came from a woman aged 40 to 50 in good health. The specimen sequenced was blood.

The DNA for the CDR3 is TGTGCCAGCACACGGGACAGGGACTCTCAAGGGGCCAACGTCCTGACTTTC. Protein: CASTRDRDSQGANVLTF. V is TRBV6-6 and J is TRBJ2-6, with TRBD1 matching over 9 bases. The CDR3 loop spans 17 amino acids. Per germline, CDR1 MNHNY and CDR2 SVGAGI (reference sequence). V was clipped by 7 bases and J by 4 bases; unmatched bases: 11.